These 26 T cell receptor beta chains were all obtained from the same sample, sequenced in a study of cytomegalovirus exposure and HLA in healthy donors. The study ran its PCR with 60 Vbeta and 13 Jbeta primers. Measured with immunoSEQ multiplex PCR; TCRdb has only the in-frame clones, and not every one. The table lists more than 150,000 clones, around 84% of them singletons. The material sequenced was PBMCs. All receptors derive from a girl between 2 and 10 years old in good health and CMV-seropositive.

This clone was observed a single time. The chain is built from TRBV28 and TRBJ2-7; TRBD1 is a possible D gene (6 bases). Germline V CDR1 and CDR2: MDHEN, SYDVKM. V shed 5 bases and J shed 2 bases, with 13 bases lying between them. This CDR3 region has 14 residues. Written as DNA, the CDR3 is TGTGCCAGCAGTGTACCGGGACAAGCCTACGAGCAGTACTTC. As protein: CASSVPGQAYEQYF.

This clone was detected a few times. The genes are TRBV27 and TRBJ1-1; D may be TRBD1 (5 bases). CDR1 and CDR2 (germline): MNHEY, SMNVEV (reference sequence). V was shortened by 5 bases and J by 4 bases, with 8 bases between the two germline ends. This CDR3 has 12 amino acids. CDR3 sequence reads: CASSPTGTEAFF. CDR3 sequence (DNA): TGTGCCAGCAGTCCAACAGGCACTGAAGCTTTCTTT.

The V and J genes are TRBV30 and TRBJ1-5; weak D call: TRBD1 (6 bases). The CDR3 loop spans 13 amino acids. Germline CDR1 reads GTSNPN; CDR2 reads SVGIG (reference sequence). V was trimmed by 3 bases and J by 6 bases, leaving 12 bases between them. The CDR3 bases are TGTGCCTGGAGCAGAGGGGGATCTCAGCCCCAGCATTTT. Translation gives CAWSRGGSQPQHF.

The CDR3 DNA sequence: TGTGCCAGCAGCCCCTACGGGAGGTCCACAGATACGCAGTATTTT. Protein: CASSPYGRSTDTQYF. This chain links TRBV11-2 with TRBJ2-3; 7 bases align to TRBD2. The germline V gene has CDR1 SGHAT and CDR2 FQNNGV. Losses at the gene ends were 5 bases for V and 2 bases for J; bases not matched to a gene: 7. This CDR3 is 15 amino acids long.

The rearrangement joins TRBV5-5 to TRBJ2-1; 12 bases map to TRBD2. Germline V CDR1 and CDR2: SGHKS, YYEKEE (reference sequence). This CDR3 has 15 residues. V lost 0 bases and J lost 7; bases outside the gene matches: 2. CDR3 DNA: TGTGCCAGCAGCTTGGGACTAGCGGGAGCAAATGAGCAGTTCTTC. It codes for CASSLGLAGANEQFF.

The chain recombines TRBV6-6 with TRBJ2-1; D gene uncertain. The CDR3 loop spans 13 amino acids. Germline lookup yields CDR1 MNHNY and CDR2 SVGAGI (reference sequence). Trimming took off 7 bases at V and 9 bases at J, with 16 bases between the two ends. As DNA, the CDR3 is TGTGCCAGCACCCCCGGTGAGCGCGCTGAGCAGTTCTTC. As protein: CASTPGERAEQFF.

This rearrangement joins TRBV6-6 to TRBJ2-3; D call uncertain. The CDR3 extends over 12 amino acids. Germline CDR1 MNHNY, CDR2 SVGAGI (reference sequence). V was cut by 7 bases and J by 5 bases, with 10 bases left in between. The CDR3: CASTQRRDTQYF. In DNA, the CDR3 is TGTGCCAGCACTCAACGGAGAGATACGCAGTATTTT.

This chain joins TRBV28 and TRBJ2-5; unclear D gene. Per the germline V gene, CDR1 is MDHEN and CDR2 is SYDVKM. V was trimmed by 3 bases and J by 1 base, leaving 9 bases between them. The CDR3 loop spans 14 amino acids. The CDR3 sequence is CASSFIQRQETQYF. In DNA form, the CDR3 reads TGTGCCAGCAGTTTTATCCAGCGCCAAGAGACCCAGTACTTC.

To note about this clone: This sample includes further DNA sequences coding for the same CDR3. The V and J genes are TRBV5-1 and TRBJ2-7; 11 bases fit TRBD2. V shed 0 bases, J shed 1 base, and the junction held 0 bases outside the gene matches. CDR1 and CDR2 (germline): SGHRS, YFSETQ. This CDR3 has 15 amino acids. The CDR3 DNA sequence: TGCGCCAGCAGCTTGGGGACTAGCGGGTCCTACGAGCAGTACTTC. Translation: CASSLGTSGSYEQYF. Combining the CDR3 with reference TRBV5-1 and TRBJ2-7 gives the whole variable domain KAGVTQTPRYLIKTRGQQVTLSCSPISGHRSVSWYQQTPGQGLQFLFEYFSETQRNKGNFPGRFSGRQFSNSRSEMNVSTLELGDSALYLCASSLGTSGSYEQYFGPGTRLTVT.

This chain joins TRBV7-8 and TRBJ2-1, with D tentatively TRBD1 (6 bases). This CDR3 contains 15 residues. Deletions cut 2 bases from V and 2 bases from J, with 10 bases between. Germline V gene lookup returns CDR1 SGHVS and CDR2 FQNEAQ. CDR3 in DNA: TGTGCCAGCAGCTTACAGGGGCAGACCTACAATGAGCAGTTCTTC. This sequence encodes CASSLQGQTYNEQFF.

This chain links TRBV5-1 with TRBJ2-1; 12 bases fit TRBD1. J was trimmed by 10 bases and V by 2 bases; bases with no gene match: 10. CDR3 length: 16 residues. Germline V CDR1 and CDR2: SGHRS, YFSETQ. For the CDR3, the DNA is TGCGCCAGCAGCTTTGGCCCGGGACAGGGGGCTGGGGAGCAGTTCTTC. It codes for CASSFGPGQGAGEQFF. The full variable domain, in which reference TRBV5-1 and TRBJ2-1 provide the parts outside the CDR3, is KAGVTQTPRYLIKTRGQQVTLSCSPISGHRSVSWYQQTPGQGLQFLFEYFSETQRNKGNFPGRFSGRQFSNSRSEMNVSTLELGDSALYLCASSFGPGQGAGEQFFGPGTRLTVL.

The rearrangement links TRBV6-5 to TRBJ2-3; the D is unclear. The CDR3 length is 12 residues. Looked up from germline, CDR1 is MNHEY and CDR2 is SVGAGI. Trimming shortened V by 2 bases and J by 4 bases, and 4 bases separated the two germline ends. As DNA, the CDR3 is TGTGCCAGCAGTTACGAGGCAGATACGCAGTATTTT. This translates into CASSYEADTQYF.

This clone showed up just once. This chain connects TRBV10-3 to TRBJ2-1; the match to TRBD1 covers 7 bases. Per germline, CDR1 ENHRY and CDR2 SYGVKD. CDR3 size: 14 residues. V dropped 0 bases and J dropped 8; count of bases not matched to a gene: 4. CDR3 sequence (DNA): TGTGCCATCAGTGAGTCGAGACAGGGCTATGAGCAGTTCTTC. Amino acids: CAISESRQGYEQFF.

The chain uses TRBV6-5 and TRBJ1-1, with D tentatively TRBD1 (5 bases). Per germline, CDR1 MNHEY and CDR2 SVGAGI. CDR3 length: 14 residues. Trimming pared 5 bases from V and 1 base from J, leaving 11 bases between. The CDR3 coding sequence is TGTGCCAGCAGTCAGGGACTCCCGAACACTGAAGCTTTCTTT. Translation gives CASSQGLPNTEAFF.

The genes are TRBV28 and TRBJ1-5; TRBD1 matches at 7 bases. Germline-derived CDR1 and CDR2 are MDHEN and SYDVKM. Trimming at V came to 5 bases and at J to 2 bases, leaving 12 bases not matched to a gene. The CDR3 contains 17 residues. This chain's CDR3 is CASSNKRQGVGNQPQHF. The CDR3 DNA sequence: TGTGCCAGCAGTAATAAACGACAGGGTGTCGGCAATCAGCCCCAGCATTTT. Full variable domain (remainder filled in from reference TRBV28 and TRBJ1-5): DVKVTQSSRYLVKRTGEKVFLECVQDMDHENMFWYRQDPGLGLRLIYFSYDVKMKEKGDIPEGYSVSREKKERFSLILESASTNQTSMYLCASSNKRQGVGNQPQHFGDGTRLSIL.

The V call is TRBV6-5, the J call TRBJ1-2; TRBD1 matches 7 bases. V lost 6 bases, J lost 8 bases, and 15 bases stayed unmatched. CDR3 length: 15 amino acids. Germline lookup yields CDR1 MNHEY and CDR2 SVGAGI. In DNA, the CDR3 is TGTGCCAGCAGAACCCCGACAGGGATGGGCTTAGGCTACACCTTC. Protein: CASRTPTGMGLGYTF.

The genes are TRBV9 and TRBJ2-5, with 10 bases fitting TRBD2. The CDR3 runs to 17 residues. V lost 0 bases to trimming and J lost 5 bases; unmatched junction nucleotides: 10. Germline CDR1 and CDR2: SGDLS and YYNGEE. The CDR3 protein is CASSVGWASGGGETQYF. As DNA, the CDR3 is TGTGCCAGCAGCGTAGGGTGGGCTAGCGGGGGCGGGGAGACCCAGTACTTC.

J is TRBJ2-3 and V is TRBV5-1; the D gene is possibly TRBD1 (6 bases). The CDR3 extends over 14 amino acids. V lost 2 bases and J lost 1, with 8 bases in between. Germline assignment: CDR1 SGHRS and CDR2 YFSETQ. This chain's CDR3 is CASSLQGGTDTQYF. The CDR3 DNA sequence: TGCGCCAGCAGCTTACAGGGAGGCACAGATACGCAGTATTTT.

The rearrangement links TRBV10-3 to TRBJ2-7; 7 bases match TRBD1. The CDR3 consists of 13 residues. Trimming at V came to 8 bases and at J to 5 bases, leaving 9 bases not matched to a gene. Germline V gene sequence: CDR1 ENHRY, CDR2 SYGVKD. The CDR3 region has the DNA TGTGCCATCTGGAATGACAGGGTCCACGAGCAGTACTTC. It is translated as CAIWNDRVHEQYF.

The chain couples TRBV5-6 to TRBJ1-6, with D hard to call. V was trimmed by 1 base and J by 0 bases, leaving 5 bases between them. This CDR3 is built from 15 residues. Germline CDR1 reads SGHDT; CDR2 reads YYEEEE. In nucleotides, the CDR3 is TGTGCCAGCAGCTTGCGGGGCTCCTATAATTCACCCCTCCACTTT. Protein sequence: CASSLRGSYNSPLHF.

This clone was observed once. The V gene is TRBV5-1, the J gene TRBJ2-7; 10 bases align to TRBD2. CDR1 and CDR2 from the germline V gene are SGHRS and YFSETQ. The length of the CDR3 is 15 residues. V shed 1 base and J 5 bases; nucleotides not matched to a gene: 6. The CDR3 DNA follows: TGCGCCAGCAGCTTGTCCCCTAGCGGGGGAAACGAGCAGTACTTC. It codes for CASSLSPSGGNEQYF.

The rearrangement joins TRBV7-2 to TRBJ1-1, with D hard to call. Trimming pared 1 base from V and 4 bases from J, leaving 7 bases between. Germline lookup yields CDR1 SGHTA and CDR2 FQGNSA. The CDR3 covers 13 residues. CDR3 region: CASSLGLPTEAFF. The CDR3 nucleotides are TGTGCCAGCAGCTTAGGGCTGCCCACTGAAGCTTTCTTT.

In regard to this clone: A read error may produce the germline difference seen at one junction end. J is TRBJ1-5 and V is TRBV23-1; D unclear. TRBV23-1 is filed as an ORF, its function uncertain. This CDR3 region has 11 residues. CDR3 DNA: TGCGTCAGCTCTCGAGCCCAGCCCCAGCATTTT. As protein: CVSSRAQPQHF.

The CDR3 DNA is TGTGCCAGCAGTGGGAATAGCGCAGCCTACAATGAGCAGTTCTTC. This encodes CASSGNSAAYNEQFF. The chain recombines TRBV2 with TRBJ2-1; the D gene is possibly TRBD2 (5 bases). This CDR3 contains 15 residues. The germline CDR1 and CDR2 sequences are SNHLY and FYNNEI. Trimming removed 4 bases from V and 2 bases from J, with 12 bases in between.

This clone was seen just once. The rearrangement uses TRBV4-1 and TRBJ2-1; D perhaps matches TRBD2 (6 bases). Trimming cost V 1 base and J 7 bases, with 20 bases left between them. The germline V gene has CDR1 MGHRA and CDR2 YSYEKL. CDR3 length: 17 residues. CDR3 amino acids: CASSQASPKPGGNEQFF. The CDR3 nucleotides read TGCGCCAGCAGCCAAGCTTCTCCGAAACCTGGGGGGAATGAGCAGTTCTTC.

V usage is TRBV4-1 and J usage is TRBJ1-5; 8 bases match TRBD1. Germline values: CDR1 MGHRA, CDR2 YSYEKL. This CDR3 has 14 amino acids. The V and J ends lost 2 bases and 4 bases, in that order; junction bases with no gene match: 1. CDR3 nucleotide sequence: TGCGCCAGCAGCCAAACAGGGGGGAATCAGCCCCAGCATTTT. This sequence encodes CASSQTGGNQPQHF.